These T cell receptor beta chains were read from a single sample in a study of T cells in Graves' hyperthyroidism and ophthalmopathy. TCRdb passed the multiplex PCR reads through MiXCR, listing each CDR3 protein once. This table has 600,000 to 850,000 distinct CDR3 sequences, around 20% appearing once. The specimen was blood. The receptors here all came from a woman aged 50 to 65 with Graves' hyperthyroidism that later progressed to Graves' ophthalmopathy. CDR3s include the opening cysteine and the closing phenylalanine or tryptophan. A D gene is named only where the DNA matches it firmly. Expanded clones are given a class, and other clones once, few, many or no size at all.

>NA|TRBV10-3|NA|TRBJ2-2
TGTGCCGCCCGGGCCGCTCTAACCACCGGGGAGCTGTTTTTT
CAARAALTTGELFF
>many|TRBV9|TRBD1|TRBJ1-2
TGTGCCAGCAGCGTAGTCGACAGGGACGTCTATGGCTACACCTTC
CASSVVDRDVYGYTF
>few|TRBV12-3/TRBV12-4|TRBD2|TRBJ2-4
TGTGCCAGCAGAACTAGCGGGGCGGCCAAAAACATTCAGTACTTC
CASRTSGAAKNIQYF
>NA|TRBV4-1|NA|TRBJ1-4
TGCGCCAGCAGCCAAGATCGACAGGACTTGGGAAAACTGTTTTTT
CASSQDRQDLGKLFF
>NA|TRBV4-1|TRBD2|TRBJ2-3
TGCGCCAGCAGCCAAGTTGCAGCGGGGGCGGTTACAGATACGCAGTATTTT
CASSQVAAGAVTDTQYF
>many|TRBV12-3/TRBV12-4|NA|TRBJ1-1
TGTGCCAGCAGTTTATTTCAAAGGGAAATGAACACTGAAGCTTTCTTT
CASSLFQREMNTEAFF
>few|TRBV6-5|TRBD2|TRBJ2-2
TGTGCCAGCAGTTACCTAGCGGGTGTTGCCGGGGAGCTGTTTTTT
CASSYLAGVAGELFF
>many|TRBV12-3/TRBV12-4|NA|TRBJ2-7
TGTGCCAGCAGTCTATCCACCGGTCGCTTCTTCTACGAGCAGTACTTC
CASSLSTGRFFYEQYF
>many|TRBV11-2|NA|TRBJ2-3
TGTGCCAGCAGCCCGGGTCATGGAACCCCAGATACGCAGTATTTT
CASSPGHGTPDTQYF
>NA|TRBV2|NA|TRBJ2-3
TGTGCCAGCATTCAGGGGGGGGGCACAGATACGCAGTATTTT
CASIQGGGTDTQYF
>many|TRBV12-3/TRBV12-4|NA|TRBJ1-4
TGTGCCAGCAGTCCAGAGTGGGAAAAACTGTTTTTT
CASSPEWEKLFF
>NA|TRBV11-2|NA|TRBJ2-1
TGTGCCAGCAGCTTAGATGCCTTCGAGCAGTTCTTC
CASSLDAFEQFF
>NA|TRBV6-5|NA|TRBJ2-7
TGTGCCAGCAGTTACTCGACCTCGGGGAGCTCCTACGAGCAGTACTTC
CASSYSTSGSSYEQYF
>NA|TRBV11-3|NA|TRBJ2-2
TGTGCCAGCAGCTTAGATCCGGGGCCTGGGGAGCTGTTTTTT
CASSLDPGPGELFF
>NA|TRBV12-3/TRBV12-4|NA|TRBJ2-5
TGTGCCAGCACCCCGGCCCATAAAGAGGCCCAGTACTTC
CASTPAHKEAQYF
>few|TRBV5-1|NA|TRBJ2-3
TGCGCCAGCAGCTTTGCGGGGCCGGGCGATGCGCAGTATTTT
CASSFAGPGDAQYF
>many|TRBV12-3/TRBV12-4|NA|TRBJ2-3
TGTGCCAGCAGTTTAGGCGTGGCTGCGGGGTCAGATACGCAGTATTTT
CASSLGVAAGSDTQYF
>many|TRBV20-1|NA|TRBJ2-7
TGCAGTGCTGACCCTCCCATGGTGCTGGCGAGGAAATATCTCTCCTACGAGCAGTACTTC
CSADPPMVLARKYLSYEQYF
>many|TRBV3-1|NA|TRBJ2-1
TGTGCCAGCAGCCCCGACTGGAGCTCCTACAATGAGCAGTTCTTC
CASSPDWSSYNEQFF
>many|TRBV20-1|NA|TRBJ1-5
TGCAGTGCTAGTATTTGGGGCCTTCAGCCCCAGCATTTT
CSASIWGLQPQHF
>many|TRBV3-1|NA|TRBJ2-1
TGTGCCAGCAGCCAAGGGAGACTAGTGAGTGAGCAGTTCTTC
CASSQGRLVSEQFF
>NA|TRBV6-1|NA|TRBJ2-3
TGTGCCAGCAGACAACTCAGGGACGGGGATACGCAGTATTTT
CASRQLRDGDTQYF
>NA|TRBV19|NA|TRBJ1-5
TGTGCCAGTCGACCAGGGGACAACAATCAGCCCCAGCATTTT
CASRPGDNNQPQHF
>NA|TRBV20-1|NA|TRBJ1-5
TGCAGTGCTAGTTGGTCCCAGGCCATGGTTTATCAGCCCCAGCATTTT
CSASWSQAMVYQPQHF
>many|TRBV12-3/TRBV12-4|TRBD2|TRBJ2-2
TGTGCCAGCAGGACGGGACTAGCAGCGAACACCGGGGAGCTGTTTTTT
CASRTGLAANTGELFF
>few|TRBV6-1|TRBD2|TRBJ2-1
TGTGCCAGCAGGGGTCTAGCGGGGGGTCCCACCAGCTCCTACAATGAGCAGTTCTTC
CASRGLAGGPTSSYNEQFF
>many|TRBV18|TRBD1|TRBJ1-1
TGTGCCAGCTCACTCGGGACAGGCGTGAGCACTGAAGCTTTCTTT
CASSLGTGVSTEAFF
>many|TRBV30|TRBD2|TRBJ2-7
TGTGCCTGTTGGGGGGGCTACGAGCAGTACTTC
CACWGGYEQYF
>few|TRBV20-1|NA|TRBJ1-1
TGCAGTGCTTCCCGGGGGGGGGAAACTGAAGCTTTCTTT
CSASRGGETEAFF
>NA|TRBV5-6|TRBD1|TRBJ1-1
TGTGCCAGCAGCTTCCGGGACAGGCTAGAAGCTTTCTTT
CASSFRDRLEAFF
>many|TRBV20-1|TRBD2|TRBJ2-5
TGCAGTGCTAGCCCCCCGGGACTAGCGGGGGGGCTGGAGACCCAGTACTTC
CSASPPGLAGGLETQYF
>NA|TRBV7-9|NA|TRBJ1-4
TGTGCCAGCAGCCGCGGGTCGGATCCTAATGAAAAACTGTTTTTT
CASSRGSDPNEKLFF
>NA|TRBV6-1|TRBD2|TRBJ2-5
TGTGCCAGCACGGCCAGCGGGGCCCAAGAGACCCAGTACTTC
CASTASGAQETQYF
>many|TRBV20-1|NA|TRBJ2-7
TGCAGTGCTAGAGAGCACCTCTCCTACGAGCAGTACTTC
CSAREHLSYEQYF
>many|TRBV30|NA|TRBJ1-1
TGTGCCTGGAGTGTGAGGAGGGGGAAGACTGAAGCTTTCTTT
CAWSVRRGKTEAFF
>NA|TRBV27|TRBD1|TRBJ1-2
TGTGCCAGCAGCGGATCAGGGGGAGCGAATGGCTACACCTTC
CASSGSGGANGYTF
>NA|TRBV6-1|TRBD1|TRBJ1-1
TGTGCCAGCAGGGGGGACAGGGCTAACACTGAAGCTTTCTTT
CASRGDRANTEAFF
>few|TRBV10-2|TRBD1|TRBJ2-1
TGCGCCAGCAGTGAGGGACAGGGCGTTTACAATGAGCAGTTCTTC
CASSEGQGVYNEQFF
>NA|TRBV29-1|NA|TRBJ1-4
TGCAGCGTTGAAGATACCTTTTTGTTCGGAAATGAAAAACTGTTTTTT
CSVEDTFLFGNEKLFF
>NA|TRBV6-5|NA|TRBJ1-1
TGTGCCAGCAGTTACGGGACGGACTATGAAGCTTTCTTT
CASSYGTDYEAFF
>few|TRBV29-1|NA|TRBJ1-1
TGCAGCGTCAGGATTCAGGGAAAGGCTGAAGCTTTCTTT
CSVRIQGKAEAFF
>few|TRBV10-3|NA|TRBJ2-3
TGTGCCATCAGTTCTACAGATACGCAGTATTTT
CAISSTDTQYF
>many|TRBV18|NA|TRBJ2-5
TGTGCCAGCTCACCGACTGGTCGAGAGACCCAGTACTTC
CASSPTGRETQYF
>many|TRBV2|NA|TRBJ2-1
TGTGCCAGCAGTGAAGTTGAGCAGTTCTTC
CASSEVEQFF
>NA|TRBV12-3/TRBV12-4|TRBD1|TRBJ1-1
TGTGCCAGCAGCAGATTTGGGACAGGGCTAGGGACTGAAGCTTTCTTT
CASSRFGTGLGTEAFF
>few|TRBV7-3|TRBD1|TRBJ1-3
TGTGCCAGCAGCTCCCACCAGCAGACAGGGAACTCCGGAAACACCATATATTTT
CASSSHQQTGNSGNTIYF
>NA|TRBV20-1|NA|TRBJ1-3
TGCAGTGCTAGGGTACAGCCTGGAAACACCATATATTTT
CSARVQPGNTIYF
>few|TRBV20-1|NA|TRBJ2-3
TGCAGTGCTAGGGGTCGAGCGGCGGCAGATACGCAGTATTTT
CSARGRAAADTQYF